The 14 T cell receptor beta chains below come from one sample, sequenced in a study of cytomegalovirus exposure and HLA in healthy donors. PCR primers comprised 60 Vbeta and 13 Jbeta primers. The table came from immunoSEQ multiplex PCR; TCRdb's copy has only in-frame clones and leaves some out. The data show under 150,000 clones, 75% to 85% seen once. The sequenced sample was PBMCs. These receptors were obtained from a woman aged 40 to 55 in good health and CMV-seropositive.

This chain's CDR3 is CASSLTRGRGLGEQYF. CDR3 sequence (DNA): TGTGCCAGCAGCTTAACCCGGGGCCGAGGACTAGGCGAGCAGTACTTC. V and J are TRBV7-8 and TRBJ2-7, with 7 nucleotides matching TRBD2. Germline assignment: CDR1 SGHVS and CDR2 FQNEAQ. Germline trimming cut 2 bases from V and 6 bases from J; bases unmatched to any gene: 13. The CDR3 covers 16 residues.

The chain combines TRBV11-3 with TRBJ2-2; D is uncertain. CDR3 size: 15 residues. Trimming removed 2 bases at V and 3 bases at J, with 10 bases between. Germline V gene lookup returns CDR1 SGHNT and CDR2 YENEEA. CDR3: CASSLRIEDTGELFF. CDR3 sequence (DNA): TGTGCCAGCAGCTTACGTATCGAGGACACCGGGGAGCTGTTTTTT.

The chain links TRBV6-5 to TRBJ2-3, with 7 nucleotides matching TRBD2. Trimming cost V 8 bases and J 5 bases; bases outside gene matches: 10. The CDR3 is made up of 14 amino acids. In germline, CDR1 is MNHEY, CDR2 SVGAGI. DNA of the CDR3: TGTGCCAGCCGACTAGCTGGGGACCGAGATACGCAGTATTTT. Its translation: CASRLAGDRDTQYF.

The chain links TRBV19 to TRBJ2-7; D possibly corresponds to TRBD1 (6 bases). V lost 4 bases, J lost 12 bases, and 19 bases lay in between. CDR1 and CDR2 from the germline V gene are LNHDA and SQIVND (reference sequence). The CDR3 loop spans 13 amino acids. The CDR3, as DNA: TGTGCCAGTAGTAACAGGGACGGCCTATCTCTGTACTTC. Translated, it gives CASSNRDGLSLYF.

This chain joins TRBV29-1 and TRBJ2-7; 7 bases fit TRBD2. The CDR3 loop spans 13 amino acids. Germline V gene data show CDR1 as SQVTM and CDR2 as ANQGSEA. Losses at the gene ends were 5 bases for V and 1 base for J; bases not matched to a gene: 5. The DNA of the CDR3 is TGCAGCGTTCTTCCAGCGGGGTCCTACGAGCAGTACTTC. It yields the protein CSVLPAGSYEQYF.

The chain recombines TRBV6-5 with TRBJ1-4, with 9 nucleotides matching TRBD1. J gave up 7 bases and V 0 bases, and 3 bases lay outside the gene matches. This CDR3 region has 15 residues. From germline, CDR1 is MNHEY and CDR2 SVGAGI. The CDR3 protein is CASSYSGTGSEKLFF. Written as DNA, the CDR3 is TGTGCCAGCAGTTACTCCGGGACAGGGAGTGAAAAACTGTTTTTT.

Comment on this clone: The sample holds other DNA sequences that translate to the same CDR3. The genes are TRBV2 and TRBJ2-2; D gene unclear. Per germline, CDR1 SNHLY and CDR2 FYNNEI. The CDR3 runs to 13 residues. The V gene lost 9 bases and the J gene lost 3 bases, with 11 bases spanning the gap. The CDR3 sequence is CASTLDYTGELFF. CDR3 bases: TGTGCCAGTACCCTAGACTACACCGGGGAGCTGTTTTTT.

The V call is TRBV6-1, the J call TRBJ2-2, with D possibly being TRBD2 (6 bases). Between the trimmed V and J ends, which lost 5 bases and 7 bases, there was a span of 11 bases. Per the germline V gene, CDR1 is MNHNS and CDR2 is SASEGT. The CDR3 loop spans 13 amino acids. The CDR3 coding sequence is TGTGCCAGCAGTTGGAGGGTTTACGGGGAGCTGTTTTTT. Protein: CASSWRVYGELFF.

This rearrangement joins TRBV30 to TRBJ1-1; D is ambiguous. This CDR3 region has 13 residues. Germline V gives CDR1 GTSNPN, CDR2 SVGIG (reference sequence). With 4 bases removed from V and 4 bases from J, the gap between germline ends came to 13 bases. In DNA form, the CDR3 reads TGTGCCTGGACTGCAATGGCTGGCACTGAAGCTTTCTTT. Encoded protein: CAWTAMAGTEAFF.

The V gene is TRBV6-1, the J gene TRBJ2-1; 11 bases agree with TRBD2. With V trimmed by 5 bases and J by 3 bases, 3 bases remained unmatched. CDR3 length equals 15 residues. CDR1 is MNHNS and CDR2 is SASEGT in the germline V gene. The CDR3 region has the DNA TGTGCCAGCAGTTCCGGGACTAGCGGCTACAATGAGCAGTTCTTC. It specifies CASSSGTSGYNEQFF.

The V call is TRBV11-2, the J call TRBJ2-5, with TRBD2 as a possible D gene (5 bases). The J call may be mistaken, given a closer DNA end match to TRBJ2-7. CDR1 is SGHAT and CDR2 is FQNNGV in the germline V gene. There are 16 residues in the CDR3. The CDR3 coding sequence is TGTGCCAGCAGCTTTAGCGTCCCGACGGATACCTACGAGCAGTACTTC. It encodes CASSFSVPTDTYEQYF.

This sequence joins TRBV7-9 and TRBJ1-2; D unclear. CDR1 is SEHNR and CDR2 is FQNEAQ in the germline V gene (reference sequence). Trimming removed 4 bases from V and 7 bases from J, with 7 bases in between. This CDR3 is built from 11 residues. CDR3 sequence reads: CASSSVSGYTF. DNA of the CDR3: TGTGCCAGCAGCTCCGTTTCTGGCTACACCTTC.

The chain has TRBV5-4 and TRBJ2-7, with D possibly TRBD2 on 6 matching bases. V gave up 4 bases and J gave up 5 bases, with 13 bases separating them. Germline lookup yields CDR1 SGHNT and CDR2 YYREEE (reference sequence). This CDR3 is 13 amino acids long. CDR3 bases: TGTGCCAGCAGCCCCCCCTGGGGGGACGAGCAGTACTTC. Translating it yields CASSPPWGDEQYF.

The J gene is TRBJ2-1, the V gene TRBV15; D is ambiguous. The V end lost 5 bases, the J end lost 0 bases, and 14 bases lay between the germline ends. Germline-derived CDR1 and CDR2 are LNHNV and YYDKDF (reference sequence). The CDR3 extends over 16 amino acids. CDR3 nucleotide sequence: TGTGCCACCAGCTCCATACGAGGTTCCTCCTACAATGAGCAGTTCTTC. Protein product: CATSSIRGSSYNEQFF.